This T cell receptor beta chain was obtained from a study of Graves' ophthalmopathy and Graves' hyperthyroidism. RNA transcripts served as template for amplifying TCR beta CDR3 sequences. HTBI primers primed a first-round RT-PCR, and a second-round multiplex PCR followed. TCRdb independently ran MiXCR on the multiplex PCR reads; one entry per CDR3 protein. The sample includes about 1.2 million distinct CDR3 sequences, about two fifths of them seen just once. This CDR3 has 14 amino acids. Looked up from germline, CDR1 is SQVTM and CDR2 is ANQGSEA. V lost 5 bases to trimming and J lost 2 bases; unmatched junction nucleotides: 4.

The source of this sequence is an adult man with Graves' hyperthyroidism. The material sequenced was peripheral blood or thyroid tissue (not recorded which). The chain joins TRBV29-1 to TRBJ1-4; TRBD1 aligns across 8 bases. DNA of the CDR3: TGCAGCGTTCCTACAGGGGGTACTAATGAAAAACTGTTTTTT. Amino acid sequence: CSVPTGGTNEKLFF.